A selection of T cell receptor beta chains follows, all from one sample in a study of blood T cell repertoires in COVID-19. Profiling relied on immunoSEQ multiplex PCR, and the TCRdb table lists in-frame clones only, not all of them. The sample comprises 70,000 or so clones, about 83% of which are singletons, and around 23% rests with the top ten. Sequences were obtained from peripheral blood. The receptors were sampled from a human donor in a cohort sampled during active COVID-19. The CDR3 runs from the conserved cysteine through the conserved F or W. Fields, in order: V gene, J gene, clone size, D gene, CDR3 protein, CDR3 DNA. D genes are given only for firm matches. Size is stated for part of the rows, as once, few or many counts, or as a class when the clone is expanded.

v_call: TRBV28
j_call: TRBJ1-4
clone_size: -
d_call: TRBD1
cdr3_aa: CASSSPQGTGTATNEKLFF
cdr3_nt: TGTGCCAGCAGTTCCCCCCAAGGGACAGGTACCGCAACTAATGAAAAACTGTTTTTT

v_call: TRBV7-8
j_call: TRBJ2-7
clone_size: -
d_call: TRBD1
cdr3_aa: CASSTQGASSSYEQYF
cdr3_nt: TGTGCCAGCAGCACCCAGGGGGCTTCCTCCTCCTACGAGCAGTACTTC

v_call: TRBV4-3
j_call: TRBJ2-1
clone_size: -
d_call: TRBD2
cdr3_aa: CASSQEVSSGASSYNEQFF
cdr3_nt: TGCGCCAGCAGCCAAGAAGTCTCCAGCGGGGCAAGCTCCTACAATGAGCAGTTCTTC

v_call: TRBV2
j_call: TRBJ2-3
clone_size: many
d_call: TRBD2
cdr3_aa: CASSPNLAGGITDTQYF
cdr3_nt: TGTGCCAGCAGTCCCAATCTAGCGGGAGGGATCACAGATACGCAGTATTTT

v_call: TRBV18
j_call: TRBJ2-2
clone_size: -
d_call: TRBD1
cdr3_aa: CASSPDRATGELFF
cdr3_nt: TGTGCCAGCTCACCGGACAGGGCAACCGGGGAGCTGTTTTTT

v_call: TRBV19
j_call: TRBJ1-2
clone_size: -
d_call: TRBD1
cdr3_aa: CASSPGGSYGYTF
cdr3_nt: TGTGCCAGTAGTCCAGGGGGATCCTATGGCTACACCTTC

v_call: TRBV6-2/TRBV6-3
j_call: TRBJ2-3
clone_size: few
d_call: TRBD2
cdr3_aa: CASSYSGSPPDTQYF
cdr3_nt: TGTGCCAGCAGTTACAGCGGGAGCCCTCCAGATACGCAGTATTTT

v_call: TRBV11-2
j_call: TRBJ2-7
clone_size: -
d_call: -
cdr3_aa: CASSTDSNPLYEQYF
cdr3_nt: TGTGCCAGCAGCACGGACAGCAATCCCCTCTACGAGCAGTACTTC

v_call: TRBV7-2
j_call: TRBJ2-7
clone_size: -
d_call: -
cdr3_aa: CASSLEPLSESSYEQYF
cdr3_nt: TGTGCCAGCAGCTTAGAGCCCCTCAGCGAGAGCTCCTACGAGCAGTACTTC

v_call: TRBV11-2
j_call: TRBJ1-1
clone_size: few
d_call: -
cdr3_aa: CASSLNRANTEAFF
cdr3_nt: TGTGCCAGCAGCTTAAACAGGGCGAACACTGAAGCTTTCTTT

v_call: TRBV28
j_call: TRBJ1-6
clone_size: -
d_call: TRBD1
cdr3_aa: CASSLAQGNGSPLHF
cdr3_nt: TGTGCCAGCAGTTTAGCACAGGGGAACGGTTCACCCCTCCACTTT

v_call: TRBV6-1
j_call: TRBJ1-2
clone_size: -
d_call: -
cdr3_aa: CASSEAQGWGGYGYTF
cdr3_nt: TGTGCCAGCAGTGAAGCGCAGGGTTGGGGTGGCTATGGCTACACCTTC

v_call: TRBV30
j_call: TRBJ1-2
clone_size: -
d_call: TRBD1
cdr3_aa: CAYSRDRPYGYTF
cdr3_nt: TGTGCCTACTCCCGGGACAGGCCGTATGGCTACACCTTC

v_call: TRBV18
j_call: TRBJ1-1
clone_size: -
d_call: -
cdr3_aa: CASSPWGGTEAFF
cdr3_nt: TGTGCCAGCTCACCTTGGGGAGGCACTGAAGCTTTCTTT

v_call: TRBV11-2
j_call: TRBJ1-2
clone_size: -
d_call: -
cdr3_aa: CASSPTRQAGYGYTF
cdr3_nt: TGTGCCAGCAGCCCGACGCGACAGGCAGGCTATGGCTACACCTTC

v_call: TRBV11-2
j_call: TRBJ2-7
clone_size: -
d_call: -
cdr3_aa: CASSPLWGDSYEQYF
cdr3_nt: TGTGCCAGCAGCCCACTTTGGGGGGACTCCTACGAGCAGTACTTC

v_call: TRBV30
j_call: TRBJ2-3
clone_size: -
d_call: TRBD1
cdr3_aa: CAWSYWRTGDTDTQYF
cdr3_nt: TGTGCCTGGAGTTACTGGAGGACAGGGGACACAGATACGCAGTATTTT

v_call: TRBV2
j_call: TRBJ2-3
clone_size: -
d_call: TRBD2
cdr3_aa: CASRLSSGGAIDTQYF
cdr3_nt: TGTGCCAGCAGGCTATCTAGCGGGGGGGCGATAGATACGCAGTATTTT

v_call: TRBV7-2
j_call: TRBJ2-3
clone_size: -
d_call: TRBD1
cdr3_aa: CASSLGADRGTDTQYF
cdr3_nt: TGTGCCAGCAGCTTAGGGGCGGACAGGGGGACAGATACGCAGTATTTT

v_call: TRBV15
j_call: TRBJ1-1
clone_size: -
d_call: TRBD1
cdr3_aa: CATSTRTGVNTEAFF
cdr3_nt: TGTGCCACCAGCACCAGGACAGGTGTGAACACTGAAGCTTTCTTT

v_call: TRBV7-9
j_call: TRBJ1-4
clone_size: -
d_call: TRBD1
cdr3_aa: CASSLGTATNEKLFF
cdr3_nt: TGTGCCAGCAGCTTGGGGACAGCAACTAATGAAAAACTGTTTTTT

v_call: TRBV5-1
j_call: TRBJ2-5
clone_size: -
d_call: TRBD1
cdr3_aa: CASSSHRGAQETQYF
cdr3_nt: TGCGCCAGCAGCTCCCACAGGGGCGCCCAAGAGACCCAGTACTTC

v_call: TRBV7-2
j_call: TRBJ1-6
clone_size: -
d_call: -
cdr3_aa: CASRGAGGHSPLHF
cdr3_nt: TGTGCCAGCAGGGGGGCGGGGGGTCATTCACCCCTCCACTTT

v_call: TRBV27
j_call: TRBJ1-1
clone_size: medium-sized
d_call: -
cdr3_aa: CASSLLGQGMNTEAFF
cdr3_nt: TGTGCCAGCAGTTTATTAGGCCAGGGGATGAACACTGAAGCTTTCTTT

v_call: TRBV18
j_call: TRBJ2-7
clone_size: -
d_call: -
cdr3_aa: CASSPFGQYPYF
cdr3_nt: TGTGCCAGCTCACCATTCGGACAGTATCCGTACTTC

v_call: TRBV5-4
j_call: TRBJ2-3
clone_size: -
d_call: -
cdr3_aa: CASSPRGAPRSTDTQYF
cdr3_nt: TGTGCCAGCAGCCCCCGGGGGGCCCCAAGAAGCACAGATACGCAGTATTTT

v_call: TRBV7-8
j_call: TRBJ2-7
clone_size: -
d_call: -
cdr3_aa: CASSLWDSPVYEQYF
cdr3_nt: TGTGCCAGCAGCTTATGGGACTCCCCAGTCTACGAGCAGTACTTC

v_call: TRBV5-1
j_call: TRBJ2-5
clone_size: -
d_call: -
cdr3_aa: CASSLADRYQETQYF
cdr3_nt: TGCGCCAGCAGCTTAGCCGACAGATACCAAGAGACCCAGTACTTC

v_call: TRBV5-1
j_call: TRBJ1-4
clone_size: -
d_call: TRBD1
cdr3_aa: CASSLGPTGGGEKLFF
cdr3_nt: TGCGCCAGCAGCTTGGGGCCGACAGGGGGTGGTGAAAAACTGTTTTTT